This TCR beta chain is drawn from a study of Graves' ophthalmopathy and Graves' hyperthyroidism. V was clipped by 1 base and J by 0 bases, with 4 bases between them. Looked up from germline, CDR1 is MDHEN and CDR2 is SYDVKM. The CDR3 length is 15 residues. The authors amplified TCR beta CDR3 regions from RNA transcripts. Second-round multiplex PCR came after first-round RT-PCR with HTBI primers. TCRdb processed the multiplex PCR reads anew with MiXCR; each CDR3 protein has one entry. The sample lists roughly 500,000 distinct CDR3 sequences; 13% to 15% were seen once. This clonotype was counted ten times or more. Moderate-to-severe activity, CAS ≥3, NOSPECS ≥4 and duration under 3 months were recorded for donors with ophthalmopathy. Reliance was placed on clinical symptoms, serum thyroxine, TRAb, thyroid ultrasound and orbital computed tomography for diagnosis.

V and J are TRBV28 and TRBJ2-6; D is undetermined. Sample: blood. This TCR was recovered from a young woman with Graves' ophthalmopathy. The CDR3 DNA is TGTGCCAGCAGTTTATCGCCCTCTGGGGCCAACGTCCTGACTTTC. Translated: CASSLSPSGANVLTF.